The 23 T cell receptor beta chains in this list originate from one sample, sequenced in a study of shared clonotypes between healthy human individuals. The protocol was immunoSEQ multiplex PCR, while the TCRdb copy is restricted to in-frame clones and leaves out a portion. The data hold 1,500,000 or so clones, with approximately 98.5% observed a single time. The material sequenced was naive CD4+ T cells sorted from blood. Documented subset: CD45RA+ positively selected. The receptors derive from a man in his thirties or forties in good health.

V is TRBV7-6 and J is TRBJ2-5; the match to TRBD1 covers 8 bases. Per the germline V gene, CDR1 is SGHVS and CDR2 is FNYEAQ. This CDR3 is 16 amino acids long. With 3 bases clipped from V and 1 base from J, the junction kept 7 bases outside the gene matches. CDR3: CASSFRQGTIQETQYF. The CDR3 DNA reads as TGTGCCAGCAGCTTTCGACAGGGGACCATCCAAGAGACCCAGTACTTC.

This clone was counted only a few times. The sample contains more than one DNA sequence encoding this CDR3. The chain couples TRBV9 to TRBJ1-3; no clear D. This CDR3 spans 14 amino acids. Trimming took 0 bases from V and 1 from J, leaving 5 bases between them. CDR1 is SGDLS and CDR2 is YYNGEE in the germline V gene. The CDR3 DNA reads as TGTGCCAGCAGCGTAGCAGGATCTGGAAACACCATATATTTT. This translates into CASSVAGSGNTIYF.

This sequence joins TRBV20-1 and TRBJ1-1; the D is unclear. With 0 bases removed from V and 4 bases from J, the gap between germline ends came to 3 bases. The germline gives CDR1 DFQATT, CDR2 SNEGSKA (reference sequence). The CDR3 runs 11 residues. The CDR3 sequence: CSARDVTEAFF. The CDR3 DNA sequence: TGCAGTGCTAGAGACGTCACTGAAGCTTTCTTT.

The rearrangement joins TRBV28 to TRBJ2-2, with 8 bases matching TRBD2. Germline lookup yields CDR1 MDHEN and CDR2 SYDVKM. The CDR3 has 13 amino acids. CDR3 nucleotide sequence: TGTTCCATAACTAGCGGCAACACCGGGGAGCTGTTTTTT. Protein: CSITSGNTGELFF.

The chain combines TRBV13 with TRBJ1-4; D is ambiguous. V lost 3 bases, J lost 5 bases, and 10 bases lay in between. CDR1 PRHDT and CDR2 FYEKMQ come from the germline V gene (reference sequence). The CDR3 extends over 14 amino acids. Here the CDR3 reads CASSLWGSNEKLFF. CDR3 coding DNA: TGTGCCAGCAGCTTGTGGGGTTCGAATGAAAAACTGTTTTTT.

The chain employs TRBV18 and TRBJ2-2, with D possibly TRBD1 on 6 matching bases. This CDR3 is built from 15 residues. V gave up 1 base and J gave up 4 bases, with 10 bases separating them. Germline V gene lookup returns CDR1 KGHSH and CDR2 LQKENI. For the CDR3, the DNA is TGTGCCAGCTCACCACTGGCCAGGGGCACCGGGGAGCTGTTTTTT. This encodes CASSPLARGTGELFF.

V gene TRBV7-2 combines with J gene TRBJ1-3; the D is unclear. Germline V gene lookup returns CDR1 SGHTA and CDR2 FQGNSA. The CDR3 is 11 residues long. Trimming pared 5 bases from V and 8 bases from J, leaving 7 bases between. CDR3 loop: CASSLRHTIYF. CDR3 bases: TGTGCCAGCAGCCTCCGGCACACCATATATTTT.

The rearrangement links TRBV5-5 to TRBJ2-7, with 11 positions matching TRBD2. CDR3 size: 17 residues. Germline CDR1 reads SGHKS; CDR2 reads YYEKEE (reference sequence). The trim removed 0 bases at V and 5 bases at J, leaving 10 bases unmatched. The CDR3 region has the DNA TGTGCCAGCAGCTTGGAGGTAGCGGGAGGGAGATCCGACGAGCAGTACTTC. Its protein product is CASSLEVAGGRSDEQYF.

V and J are TRBV7-9 and TRBJ2-5; TRBD1 matches 9 bases. The CDR3 sequence is 18 residues long. The V segment lost 5 bases and the J segment 2 bases; nucleotides outside the gene matches: 15. The germline V gene encodes CDR1 SEHNR and CDR2 FQNEAQ (reference sequence). The CDR3 protein is CASSASGQGTPSQETQYF. For the CDR3, the DNA is TGTGCCAGCAGCGCCTCGGGACAGGGAACCCCCTCACAAGAGACCCAGTACTTC.

The CDR3 nucleotides are TGCGCCAGCAGCGCCGGACAGGGGAATGAGCAGTTCTTC. Its protein is CASSAGQGNEQFF. V is TRBV5-1 and J is TRBJ2-1; 9 bases are a match to TRBD1. J gave up 7 bases and V 4 bases, and 3 bases lay outside the gene matches. The CDR3 sequence is 13 residues long. Germline-derived CDR1 and CDR2 are SGHRS and YFSETQ.

The V gene is TRBV9, the J gene TRBJ2-1, with 7 bases aligning to TRBD2. J was trimmed by 4 bases and V by 5 bases; bases with no gene match: 12. Germline lookup yields CDR1 SGDLS and CDR2 YYNGEE. The CDR3 length is 16 residues. CDR3 nucleotides: TGTGCCAGCAGTGAGAGGTCGCTAGCGGCTTACAATGAGCAGTTCTTC. Its translation is CASSERSLAAYNEQFF.

The genes are TRBV5-1 and TRBJ2-7, with 16 bases identical to TRBD2. The ends lost 4 bases at V and 3 bases at J; junction bases unmatched: 7. The germline CDR1 and CDR2 sequences are SGHRS and YFSETQ. There are 17 residues in the CDR3. The CDR3 DNA follows: TGCGCCAGCAGCGCCGGGACTAGCGGGAGGGCCCTCTACGAGCAGTACTTC. Encoded protein: CASSAGTSGRALYEQYF.

J is TRBJ2-1 and V is TRBV7-2; 8 bases fit TRBD2. Trimming took 5 bases from V and 7 from J; bases not matched to a gene: 4. The CDR3 is 13 residues long. Germline V gives CDR1 SGHTA, CDR2 FQGNSA. The CDR3 reads CASSRSGINEQFF. As DNA, the CDR3 is TGTGCCAGCAGCCGTAGCGGGATTAATGAGCAGTTCTTC.

This chain joins TRBV7-2 and TRBJ1-2; D may be TRBD1 (5 bases). The CDR3 totals 14 residues. Trimming left V 1 base short and J 5 bases short, with 11 bases between. The germline gives CDR1 SGHTA, CDR2 FQGNSA. CDR3 amino acids: CASSLDWQGYGYTF. CDR3 DNA sequence: TGTGCCAGCAGCTTAGATTGGCAGGGTTATGGCTACACCTTC.

This sequence joins TRBV5-1 and TRBJ2-3, with TRBD2 matching over 13 bases. The CDR3 has 20 amino acids. The V segment lost 4 bases and the J segment 2 bases; nucleotides outside the gene matches: 16. Germline CDR1 reads SGHRS; CDR2 reads YFSETQ. CDR3 DNA: TGCGCCAGCAGCCCAGGAACGTCCAGGACTAGCGGGAGCTTCACAGATACGCAGTATTTT. Translation gives CASSPGTSRTSGSFTDTQYF. Using reference TRBV5-1 and TRBJ2-3 for the parts outside the CDR3, the full variable domain is KAGVTQTPRYLIKTRGQQVTLSCSPISGHRSVSWYQQTPGQGLQFLFEYFSETQRNKGNFPGRFSGRQFSNSRSEMNVSTLELGDSALYLCASSPGTSRTSGSFTDTQYFGPGTRLTVL.

The chain is built from TRBV6-5 and TRBJ1-1, with TRBD1 as a possible D gene (5 bases). Trimming pared 0 bases from V and 4 bases from J, leaving 9 bases between. Germline V gene lookup returns CDR1 MNHEY and CDR2 SVGAGI. The CDR3 has 14 amino acids. The CDR3 protein is CASSYSKGLTEAFF. CDR3 nucleotides: TGTGCCAGCAGTTACTCGAAGGGGCTCACTGAAGCTTTCTTT.

The sample holds one count of this clone. The chain combines TRBV7-2 with TRBJ2-7; 9 nucleotides align to TRBD1. In germline, CDR1 is SGHTA, CDR2 FQGNSA. CDR3 length equals 16 residues. Trimming at V came to 1 base and at J to 2 bases, leaving 6 bases not matched to a gene. CDR3 bases: TGTGCCAGCAGCTTAGGCTCTGGGACAGGGACCTACGAGCAGTACTTC. Its protein is CASSLGSGTGTYEQYF.

The chain recombines TRBV2 with TRBJ2-1; D uncertain. This CDR3 region has 12 residues. The V gene's germline CDR1 is SNHLY and CDR2 FYNNEI. V was shortened by 8 bases and J by 6 bases, with 11 bases between the two germline ends. The CDR3 sequence is CASRKGFNEQFF. CDR3 nucleotide sequence: TGTGCCAGCCGGAAGGGATTCAATGAGCAGTTCTTC.

This clone was detected once. The rearrangement joins TRBV15 to TRBJ1-1; unclear D gene. The ends were cut back, 1 base at V and 0 bases at J, with 15 bases in the middle. The CDR3 has 17 residues. Germline values: CDR1 LNHNV, CDR2 YYDKDF (reference sequence). The CDR3 DNA reads TGTGCCACCAGCAGAGTTCGGGCGGCTATGGTGAACACTGAAGCTTTCTTT. Residues: CATSRVRAAMVNTEAFF.

With regard to this clone: Germline and junction disagree at one end, which may indicate a read error. The chain couples TRBV5-6 to TRBJ1-2; the D gene is possibly TRBD1 (6 bases). Germline V gene data show CDR1 as SGHDT and CDR2 as YYEEEE. There are 12 residues in the CDR3. CDR3 bases: TGTGCCAGCAGCTTGAGGGGGGGCCCACCGGCCTTC. The encoded protein is CASSLRGGPPAF. The full variable domain, its missing parts supplied by reference TRBV5-6 and TRBJ1-2, is DAGVTQSPTHLIKTRGQQVTLRCSPKSGHDTVSWYQQALGQGPQFIFQYYEEEERQRGNFPDRFSGHQFPNYSSELNVNALLLGDSALYLCASSLRGGPPAFGSGTRLTVV.

J is TRBJ2-1 and V is TRBV5-1; the D is unclear. The germline V gene has CDR1 SGHRS and CDR2 YFSETQ. V was clipped by 2 bases and J by 7 bases, with 16 bases between them. This CDR3 has 15 amino acids. CDR3 in amino acids: CASSFPTPGFNEQFF. CDR3 nucleotide sequence: TGCGCCAGCAGCTTTCCTACCCCTGGCTTTAATGAGCAGTTCTTC.

Notes on this clone: The sample carries other DNA sequences with the same CDR3. This chain uses TRBV28 with TRBJ2-5, with D unclear. This CDR3 is 13 amino acids long. The germline CDR1 and CDR2 sequences are MDHEN and SYDVKM. V was clipped by 5 bases and J by 2 bases, with 9 bases between them. CDR3 protein: CASSLPVQETQYF. The CDR3 nucleotides read TGTGCCAGCAGTCTTCCCGTTCAAGAGACCCAGTACTTC.

The chain employs TRBV21-1 and TRBJ2-5; TRBD2 is taken as the D call from the table, unchecked against the DNA. TRBV21-1 has pseudogene status. The CDR3 is 16 residues long. CDR3 nucleotides: TGTGCCAGCAGCAGATTGTTTACCGGGAGAGCAGAGACCCAGTACTTC. Translating it yields CASSRLFTGRAETQYF.